What follows are 29 T cell receptor beta chains derived from one specimen sequenced in a study of blood T cell repertoires in COVID-19. Libraries were prepared by immunoSEQ multiplex PCR; TCRdb keeps only in-frame clonotypes and omits some of them. The sample carries around 40,000 clones, roughly 78% recorded once. The sample comprised peripheral blood. The receptors originated from a man older than 75 with active or convalescent COVID-19.

The chain links TRBV24-1 to TRBJ2-3, with D possibly matching TRBD2 (6 bases). The CDR3 is 12 residues long. Germline V CDR1 and CDR2: KGHDR, SFDVKD. Deletions cut 9 bases from V and 4 bases from J, with 10 bases between. The CDR3 DNA follows: TGTGCCACCGGCGGGGCCGCAGATACGCAGTATTTT. The encoded protein is CATGGAADTQYF.

The J gene is TRBJ1-5, the V gene TRBV4-3, with D possibly matching TRBD1 (5 bases). The CDR3 sequence is 15 residues long. Germline V gene sequence: CDR1 LGHNA, CDR2 YSLEER. V was cut by 3 bases and J by 6 bases, with 15 bases left in between. The CDR3 bases are TGCGCCAGCAGCCAGGGGACTGAACGGGGTCAGCCCCAGCATTTT. It encodes CASSQGTERGQPQHF.

The chain recombines TRBV7-2 with TRBJ1-3; perhaps TRBD1 as D (5 bases). Trimming pared 5 bases from V and 2 bases from J, leaving 13 bases between. CDR3 length: 15 residues. Germline V gene sequence: CDR1 SGHTA, CDR2 FQGNSA. The CDR3 nucleotides read TGTGCCAGCAGCAGAACCCAGGGCGCTGGAAACACCATATATTTT. Its protein is CASSRTQGAGNTIYF.

The chain recombines TRBV6-5 with TRBJ2-7; possible D gene TRBD1, 8 bases. Looked up from germline, CDR1 is MNHEY and CDR2 is SVGAGI. The CDR3 loop spans 16 amino acids. The V end was cut by 3 bases, the J end by 4 bases, with 19 bases between. The CDR3 reads CASSYEGQGGWYEQYF. The CDR3 DNA follows: TGTGCCAGCAGTTATGAAGGACAGGGAGGGTGGTACGAGCAGTACTTC.

The chain carries TRBV10-3 and TRBJ1-4; no clear D gene. Germline CDR1 is ENHRY and CDR2 is SYGVKD. The CDR3 consists of 14 residues. Trimming removed 3 bases at V and 3 bases at J, with 8 bases between. The DNA of the CDR3 is TGTGCCATCAGTGATATGAGCGCTAATGAAAAACTGTTTTTT. This sequence encodes CAISDMSANEKLFF.

The gene calls are TRBV4-3 and TRBJ2-2; 12 bases agree with TRBD2. Germline values: CDR1 LGHNA, CDR2 YSLEER. V was pared by 1 base and J by 3 bases, with 3 bases of the junction left unmatched. This CDR3 is built from 17 residues. The CDR3 sequence is CASSQGTSGEYTGELFF. CDR3 coding DNA: TGCGCCAGCAGCCAAGGGACTAGCGGGGAATACACCGGGGAGCTGTTTTTT.

The V call is TRBV14, the J call TRBJ1-1; D unclear. Trimming removed 0 bases at V and 5 bases at J, with 10 bases between. This CDR3 comprises 14 residues. Germline values: CDR1 SGHDN, CDR2 FVKESK. The CDR3 region is CASSQDLRGTEAFF. The CDR3 nucleotides read TGTGCCAGCAGCCAAGATCTACGAGGTACTGAAGCTTTCTTT.

This clone was found once. The chain recombines TRBV9 with TRBJ2-3; maybe TRBD2 (6 bases). V was pared by 3 bases and J by 1 base, with 9 bases between. CDR3 length: 14 amino acids. CDR1 is SGDLS and CDR2 is YYNGEE in the germline V gene. The CDR3 DNA reads as TGTGCCAGCAGCGGGATAGCGGGCACAGATACGCAGTATTTT. Its translation: CASSGIAGTDTQYF.

The chain joins TRBV4-2 to TRBJ2-2; D unclear. Trimming removed 8 bases from V and 4 bases from J, with 11 bases in between. Germline-derived CDR1 and CDR2 are LGHNA and YNFKEQ. The CDR3 consists of 13 residues. CDR3 sequence (DNA): TGTGCCAGCTCCTACCGAATCACCGGGGAGCTGTTTTTT. This sequence encodes CASSYRITGELFF.

This clone appeared once. V usage is TRBV4-1 and J usage is TRBJ2-2; TRBD1 agrees at 12 bases. This CDR3 has 18 amino acids. Germline V lookup: CDR1 MGHRA, CDR2 YSYEKL. Trimming removed 1 base from V and 4 bases from J; junction bases left unmatched: 7. The CDR3 DNA sequence: TGCGCCAGCAGCCAAGGGACTCCGGGACAGGGGGCCACCGGGGAGCTGTTTTTT. Translation: CASSQGTPGQGATGELFF.

This clone was seen just once. V gene TRBV2 combines with J gene TRBJ2-7; weak D call: TRBD1 (5 bases). V lost 0 bases and J 6 bases, leaving 15 bases between the germline ends. The CDR3 runs 15 residues. CDR1 and CDR2 from the germline V gene are SNHLY and FYNNEI. CDR3 nucleotide sequence: TGTGCCAGCAGTGAAGCCGTACCTGGGGCTGGCGAGCAGTACTTC. It translates to CASSEAVPGAGEQYF.

This clone was detected only a few times. The chain couples TRBV7-9 to TRBJ2-7; D possibly corresponds to TRBD2 (6 bases). The germline V and J ends were trimmed by 5 bases and 6 bases, with 20 bases remaining between them. The CDR3 loop spans 15 amino acids. Germline loops: CDR1 SEHNR, CDR2 FQNEAQ (reference sequence). The CDR3 DNA follows: TGTGCCAGCAGCGCAAGACTAGAGTCTCCTCTCGAGCAGTACTTC. This encodes CASSARLESPLEQYF. Full variable domain (outside the CDR3, taken from reference TRBV7-9 and TRBJ2-7): DTGVSQNPRHKITKRGQNVTFRCDPISEHNRLYWYRQTLGQGPEFLTYFQNEAQLEKSRLLSDRFSAERPKGSFSTLEIQRTEQGDSAMYLCASSARLESPLEQYFGPGTRLTVT.

This chain uses TRBV30 with TRBJ2-4, with D hard to call. Germline lookup yields CDR1 GTSNPN and CDR2 SVGIG (reference sequence). V was clipped by 0 bases and J by 0 bases, with 9 bases between them. The CDR3 extends over 15 amino acids. The CDR3 DNA reads TGTGCCTGGAGTGTATCCAGGATAGCCAAAAACATTCAGTACTTC. Translated, it gives CAWSVSRIAKNIQYF.

The gene calls are TRBV9 and TRBJ2-5; TRBD2 agrees at 8 bases. V was pared by 7 bases and J by 1 base, with 3 bases of the junction left unmatched. The CDR3 is made up of 13 amino acids. In germline, CDR1 is SGDLS, CDR2 YYNGEE. CDR3 coding DNA: TGTGCCAGCTCGGGGGGGCCCCAAGAGACCCAGTACTTC. Its translation is CASSGGPQETQYF.

The gene calls are TRBV28 and TRBJ1-2; D gene ambiguous. Germline V lookup: CDR1 MDHEN, CDR2 SYDVKM. Trimming pared 8 bases from V and 2 bases from J, leaving 9 bases between. The CDR3 totals 12 residues. CDR3 sequence: CASYGQNYGYTF. Written as DNA, the CDR3 is TGTGCCAGCTATGGGCAAAACTATGGCTACACCTTC.

A single count supports this clone. The CDR3 region has the DNA TGTGCCAGCAGCTTTGGCGGGGGCCCCTACAATGAGCAGTTCTTC. Its translation: CASSFGGGPYNEQFF. The chain employs TRBV7-2 and TRBJ2-1; possibly TRBD2 for D (7 bases). Germline CDR1 is SGHTA and CDR2 is FQGNSA. V lost 3 bases and J lost 2, with 11 bases in between. The CDR3 has 15 residues.

The chain employs TRBV28 and TRBJ2-7, with D maybe TRBD1 (6 bases). CDR3 length: 14 residues. The V end was cut by 5 bases, the J end by 1 base, with 12 bases between. Germline V lookup: CDR1 MDHEN, CDR2 SYDVKM. The CDR3 protein is CASSPHDRSYEQYF. The CDR3 DNA follows: TGTGCCAGCAGTCCCCACGACAGGTCCTACGAGCAGTACTTC.

The chain combines TRBV5-1 with TRBJ1-2; 12 nucleotides agree with TRBD1. Germline V gene sequence: CDR1 SGHRS, CDR2 YFSETQ. The V segment lost 4 bases and the J segment 1 base; nucleotides outside the gene matches: 8. The length of the CDR3 is 17 residues. The CDR3 sequence: CASSIGTGGAFNYGYTF. CDR3 nucleotide sequence: TGCGCCAGCAGCATAGGGACAGGGGGCGCGTTTAACTATGGCTACACCTTC.

Written as DNA, the CDR3 is TGTGCCACCAGCAGAGCGGGGTTGGAGTCTGGGGCCAACGTCCTGACTTTC. This codes for CATSRAGLESGANVLTF. The chain carries TRBV15 and TRBJ2-6; D may be TRBD2 (5 bases). Germline CDR1 reads LNHNV; CDR2 reads YYDKDF (reference sequence). The CDR3 covers 17 residues. V shed 1 base and J shed 1 base, with 11 bases lying between them.

This clone has a single count. At one end, the junction sequence differs from germline, possibly due to a read error. Other DNA sequences of this sample code for an identical CDR3. The chain is built from TRBV11-1 and TRBJ1-2; TRBD1 might be the D (6 bases). Germline loops: CDR1 SGHAT, CDR2 FQDESV (reference sequence). This CDR3 is built from 16 residues. This CDR3 reads CASSRSIQGRGYGYTF. CDR3 sequence (DNA): TGTGCCAGCAGTCGAAGTATACAGGGCAGGGGCTATGGCTACACTTTC.

This sequence joins TRBV2 and TRBJ2-7; 10 nucleotides match TRBD2. The CDR3 length is 14 residues. The germline CDR1 and CDR2 sequences are SNHLY and FYNNEI. V trimming: 7 bases; J trimming: 1 base; junction bases outside the gene matches: 4. The CDR3 DNA sequence: TGTGCCAGCACCAGCGGGAGGGGATCCTACGAGCAGTACTTC. Its protein is CASTSGRGSYEQYF. Full variable domain (missing parts from reference TRBV2 and TRBJ2-7): EPEVTQTPSHQVTQMGQEVILRCVPISNHLYFYWYRQILGQKVEFLVSFYNNEISEKSEIFDDQFSVERPDGSNFTLKIRSTKLEDSAMYFCASTSGRGSYEQYFGPGTRLTVT.

The chain combines TRBV27 with TRBJ1-2; 7 bases map to TRBD1. With V trimmed by 5 bases and J by 7 bases, 10 bases remained unmatched. The CDR3 runs to 14 residues. The germline gives CDR1 MNHEY, CDR2 SMNVEV (reference sequence). CDR3 coding DNA: TGTGCCAGCAGTCAACAGGGGTTTTTGGTTGGCTACACCTTC. Translated: CASSQQGFLVGYTF.

This clone was seen more than once but under ten times. The CDR3 DNA follows: TGTGCCAGCAGTTTTCGGCGGGAGGGATCAAATGAGCAGTTCTTC. It codes for CASSFRREGSNEQFF. The chain links TRBV27 to TRBJ2-1; 9 bases match TRBD2. Germline V lookup: CDR1 MNHEY, CDR2 SMNVEV (reference sequence). The length of the CDR3 is 15 residues. V lost 3 bases to trimming and J lost 7 bases; unmatched junction nucleotides: 7.

The gene calls are TRBV3-1 (or the pseudogene TRBV3-2) and TRBJ1-1; D is undetermined. Germline V gene data show CDR1 as LGHDT and CDR2 as YNNKEL (reference sequence). CDR3 size: 13 residues. V was trimmed by 1 base and J by 6 bases, leaving 9 bases between them. The CDR3 reads CASSQGARPEAFF. The CDR3 bases are TGTGCCAGCAGCCAAGGGGCGAGACCTGAAGCTTTCTTT.

The J gene is TRBJ1-1, the V gene TRBV6-5; TRBD1 is a possible D gene (5 bases). Germline V lookup: CDR1 MNHEY, CDR2 SVGAGI. The CDR3 spans 14 residues. The V and J ends lost 3 bases and 0 bases respectively, with 8 bases between them. CDR3 nucleotide sequence: TGTGCCAGCAGTTATGCAGGGATGAACACTGAAGCTTTCTTT. The encoded protein is CASSYAGMNTEAFF.

This sequence joins TRBV4-3 and TRBJ2-1; D perhaps matches TRBD2 (5 bases). Germline CDR1 is LGHNA and CDR2 is YSLEER. The ends were cut back, 4 bases at V and 7 bases at J, with 11 bases in the middle. The CDR3 runs to 13 residues. The CDR3 reads CASSLRSGNEQFF. CDR3 coding DNA: TGCGCCAGCAGCCTGAGGTCGGGAAATGAGCAGTTCTTC.

The J gene is TRBJ2-4, the V gene TRBV15; 9 bases are shared with TRBD1. CDR3 length: 17 amino acids. Trimming removed 2 bases from V and 1 base from J; junction bases left unmatched: 6. Germline V lookup: CDR1 LNHNV, CDR2 YYDKDF (reference sequence). CDR3 protein: CATSRSRQGGAKNIQYF. CDR3 coding DNA: TGTGCCACCAGCAGATCCCGACAGGGGGGGGCCAAAAACATTCAGTACTTC.

The CDR3 nucleotides read TGTGCCAGTAGTATCGGTGAAGGGCAGGGGGACGAGCAGTACTTC. Translation gives CASSIGEGQGDEQYF. The rearrangement uses TRBV19 and TRBJ2-7; 7 positions match TRBD1. From germline, CDR1 is LNHDA and CDR2 SQIVND (reference sequence). The CDR3 has 15 amino acids. The trim removed 3 bases at V and 5 bases at J, leaving 10 bases unmatched. Variable domain in full (rest from reference TRBV19 and TRBJ2-7): DGGITQSPKYLFRKEGQNVTLSCEQNLNHDAMYWYRQDPGQGLRLIYYSQIVNDFQKGDIAEGYSVSREKKESFPLTVTSAQKNPTAFYLCASSIGEGQGDEQYFGPGTRLTVT.

This rearrangement joins TRBV6-5 to TRBJ2-7, with 8 bases fitting TRBD1. CDR1 is MNHEY, CDR2 SVGAGI, per germline. CDR3 size: 15 residues. Trimming at V came to 4 bases and at J to 6 bases, leaving 11 bases not matched to a gene. CDR3 in amino acids: CASSSIKAGGSEQYF. The CDR3, as DNA: TGTGCCAGCAGTTCCATCAAGGCAGGGGGCTCCGAGCAGTACTTC.